The 24 T cell receptor beta chains listed next were all sequenced from one sample in a study of CD8 T cells in ankylosing spondylitis. Study-wide results and limits: One TCR beta motif, made up of roughly 8 highly homologous variants, appeared characteristic of ankylosing spondylitis blood.

What these receptors recognize is not known. TCRdb re-analysed the 5' RACE reads in MiXCR, keeping a single row per CDR3 protein. Found here are approximately 550,000 distinct CDR3 sequences, about 13% of them singletons; the top ten hold nearly 7%. Sequenced sample: blood, either unsorted or a sorted T cell fraction (not recorded which). Receptor source: a male donor with ankylosing spondylitis.

In this sample, this clonotype turned up a few times. The V gene is TRBV7-2, the J gene TRBJ2-1, with 10 bases identical to TRBD2. Germline-derived CDR1 and CDR2 are SGHTA and FQGNSA. This CDR3 has 16 amino acids. Trimming took 5 bases from V and 8 from J; bases not matched to a gene: 12. The CDR3 is CASSPALAGIVYEQFF. For the CDR3, the DNA is TGTGCCAGCAGCCCCGCACTAGCGGGAATCGTCTATGAGCAGTTCTTC.

There are many counts of this clonotype. The chain employs TRBV29-1 and TRBJ2-1; 11 bases line up with TRBD2. This CDR3 has 15 amino acids. CDR1 SQVTM and CDR2 ANQGSEA come from the germline V gene. After removal of 6 bases from V and 4 bases from J, the junction contained 8 bases not matched to a gene. CDR3 protein: CSVEGLAENYNEQFF. The CDR3 DNA follows: TGCAGCGTCGAGGGACTAGCGGAAAATTACAATGAGCAGTTCTTC.

This clonotype was counted at least ten times. V is TRBV12-3 or TRBV12-4 and J is TRBJ1-3; D remains unclear. This CDR3 comprises 13 residues. Trimming took 6 bases from V and 3 from J, leaving 9 bases between them. The CDR3 nucleotides read TGTGCCAGCAGCCGTGACGGTGGAAACACCATATATTTT. It codes for CASSRDGGNTIYF.

V is TRBV12-3 or TRBV12-4 and J is TRBJ2-3, with unresolved D. V shed 6 bases and J shed 1 base, with 17 bases lying between them. CDR3 length: 16 residues. The CDR3 DNA reads TGTGCCAGCAGCTCCAAGAGCAGGTGGGGCACAGATACGCAGTATTTT. This sequence encodes CASSSKSRWGTDTQYF.

This clonotype was counted ten times or more. This sequence joins TRBV7-8 and TRBJ2-1, with 7 bases lining up with TRBD1. The length of the CDR3 is 13 residues. The V and J ends lost 1 base and 9 bases, in that order; junction bases with no gene match: 3. Germline CDR1 reads SGHVS; CDR2 reads FQNEAQ. The CDR3 DNA sequence: TGTGCCAGCAGCTTAGTGGCAGGGGGTGAGCAGTTCTTC. Residues: CASSLVAGGEQFF.

The V and J genes are TRBV7-9 and TRBJ2-1; TRBD1 or TRBD2 may be the D gene (5 bases each). The CDR3 runs to 15 residues. V lost 4 bases to trimming and J lost 7 bases, with 17 bases between them. Germline CDR1 and CDR2: SEHNR and FQNEAQ (reference sequence). The CDR3 bases are TGTGCCAGCAGCTCCCTTGGGACGGTTGGAAATGAGCAGTTCTTC. Translating gives CASSSLGTVGNEQFF.

The chain carries TRBV11-2 and TRBJ2-7, with TRBD1 matching 7 bases. Germline loops: CDR1 SGHAT, CDR2 FQNNGV. Trimming took 5 bases from V and 3 from J; bases not matched to a gene: 10. The CDR3 covers 15 residues. In nucleotides, the CDR3 is TGTGCCAGCAGCCTCGGGACAGCACGATACTACGAGCAGTACGTC. As protein: CASSLGTARYYEQYV.

The V gene is TRBV4-1, the J gene TRBJ1-2; D gene unclear. V was shortened by 0 bases and J by 8 bases, with 13 bases between the two germline ends. Per the germline V gene, CDR1 is MGHRA and CDR2 is YSYEKL. This CDR3 spans 14 amino acids. The CDR3 DNA follows: TGCGCCAGCAGCCAAGAATCCCCGGATCGGGGCTACACCTTC. Amino acids: CASSQESPDRGYTF.

The chain uses TRBV5-1 and TRBJ2-1; maybe TRBD1 (6 bases). CDR1 and CDR2 from the germline V gene are SGHRS and YFSETQ. The CDR3 extends over 15 amino acids. The germline V and J ends were trimmed by 4 bases and 4 bases, with 15 bases remaining between them. CDR3 DNA sequence: TGCGCCAGCAGCCACATTACAAGGGGGTACAATGAGCAGTTCTTC. Translated, it gives CASSHITRGYNEQFF.

The gene calls are TRBV5-5 and TRBJ2-7, with D hard to call. V lost 4 bases and J 5 bases, leaving 13 bases between the germline ends. Germline values: CDR1 SGHKS, CDR2 YYEKEE (reference sequence). CDR3 length: 13 amino acids. This chain's CDR3 is CASSPTPLHEQYF. The CDR3 nucleotides are TGTGCCAGCAGCCCAACGCCCCTCCACGAGCAGTACTTC.

This clonotype was observed a handful of times. The chain links TRBV7-6 to TRBJ2-7, with 7 nucleotides matching TRBD2. Trimming took 4 bases from V and 5 from J; bases not matched to a gene: 14. CDR3 length equals 16 residues. Germline V CDR1 and CDR2: SGHVS, FNYEAQ. The CDR3 sequence is CASSSFWGRAGNEQYF. Here the CDR3 DNA reads TGTGCCAGCAGCTCCTTCTGGGGGAGGGCCGGGAACGAGCAGTACTTC.

The rearrangement joins TRBV28 to TRBJ1-6, with 8 bases matching TRBD1. Germline values: CDR1 MDHEN, CDR2 SYDVKM. V gave up 10 bases and J gave up 11 bases; unmatched junction bases: 10. This CDR3 has 13 residues. CDR3 sequence (DNA): TGTGCCATCGCAGGGGGCGATCGTGCACCCCTCCACTTT. Translation gives CAIAGGDRAPLHF.

Regarding this clonotype: A much larger clonotype is one base distant, so this may be a read error. This CDR3 fails to terminate in the conserved phenylalanine or tryptophan, so it likely reflects a read error. The chain has TRBV20-1 and TRBJ2-1; the match to TRBD2 covers 8 bases. The CDR3 is 14 amino acids. V lost 7 bases and J lost 2; bases outside the gene matches: 7. Germline V lookup: CDR1 DFQATT, CDR2 SNEGSKA (reference sequence). The CDR3 protein is CSDILAGPYNEQFL. CDR3 nucleotide sequence: TGCAGTGATATCCTAGCGGGCCCCTACAATGAGCAGTTCTTG.

A few counts support this clonotype. The V call is TRBV29-1, the J call TRBJ1-1, with D perhaps matching TRBD1 (5 bases). This CDR3 contains 13 residues. Germline V gene data show CDR1 as SQVTM and CDR2 as ANQGSEA. V gave up 6 bases and J gave up 0 bases, with 11 bases separating them. The CDR3: CSVGALMNTEAFF. As DNA, the CDR3 is TGCAGCGTCGGGGCTCTAATGAACACTGAAGCTTTCTTT.

There are a few counts of this clonotype. V gene TRBV12-3 or TRBV12-4 combines with J gene TRBJ2-1; D uncertain. Trimming took off 7 bases at V and 7 bases at J, with 14 bases between the two ends. The CDR3 has 13 amino acids. The CDR3 DNA sequence: TGTGCCAGCATAGGGATTTACGGGAATGAGCAGTTCTTC. It specifies CASIGIYGNEQFF.

This clonotype came up a few times. This chain uses TRBV24-1 with TRBJ2-1, with TRBD1 matching over 8 bases. CDR1 KGHDR and CDR2 SFDVKD come from the germline V gene. The CDR3 is 16 amino acids. V lost 4 bases, J lost 5 bases, and 9 bases stayed unmatched. The CDR3 here is CATSDPGTGLNNEQFF. DNA for the CDR3: TGTGCCACCAGTGACCCCGGGACAGGCCTTAACAATGAGCAGTTCTTC.

This clonotype was counted a few times. The chain is built from TRBV10-3 and TRBJ2-1, with 13 positions matching TRBD2. CDR1 and CDR2 (germline): ENHRY, SYGVKD. The CDR3 contains 15 residues. Trimming took 5 bases from V and 7 from J; bases not matched to a gene: 5. CDR3 nucleotide sequence: TGTGCCATCAGTACCCGGACTAGCGGGAGTAATGAGCAGTTCTTC. Its protein product is CAISTRTSGSNEQFF.

Only a few counts were recorded for this clonotype. The rearrangement links TRBV7-2 to TRBJ2-3; 8 bases agree with TRBD2. With 0 bases clipped from V and 8 bases from J, the junction kept 1 base outside the gene matches. The CDR3 is made up of 13 amino acids. Looked up from germline, CDR1 is SGHTA and CDR2 is FQGNSA. CDR3 sequence: CASSLAAGGTQYF. The CDR3 DNA follows: TGTGCCAGCAGCTTAGCGGCGGGGGGTACGCAGTATTTT.

In its sample, this clonotype was seen a few times. The chain couples TRBV4-2 to TRBJ2-3, with TRBD2 matching 12 bases. Germline V gene data show CDR1 as LGHNA and CDR2 as YNFKEQ. With 0 bases clipped from V and 5 bases from J, the junction kept 0 bases outside the gene matches. This CDR3 contains 15 residues. CDR3 nucleotide sequence: TGTGCCAGCAGCCAAGAACTAGCGGGAGGAGATACGCAGTATTTT. Encoded protein: CASSQELAGGDTQYF.

The chain employs TRBV15 and TRBJ2-3, with 8 nucleotides matching TRBD1. Losses at the gene ends were 3 bases for V and 3 bases for J; bases not matched to a gene: 5. Germline CDR1 LNHNV, CDR2 YYDKDF (reference sequence). The CDR3 runs 15 residues. CDR3 nucleotides: TGTGCCACCAGCAGGGACAGGGTGAGGACAGATACGCAGTATTTT. Its protein is CATSRDRVRTDTQYF.

This clonotype was counted a few times. The chain links TRBV30 to TRBJ2-2; TRBD2 is a possible D gene (5 bases). CDR1 GTSNPN and CDR2 SVGIG come from the germline V gene (reference sequence). This CDR3 spans 14 amino acids. With 4 bases removed from V and 1 base from J, the gap between germline ends came to 10 bases. CDR3: CAWNGLLNTGELFF. The DNA for the CDR3 is TGTGCCTGGAACGGACTTTTGAACACCGGGGAGCTGTTTTTT. The variable domain in full, completed from reference TRBV30 and TRBJ2-2, reads SQTIHQWPATLVQPVGSPLSLECTVEGTSNPNLYWYRQAAGRGLQLLFYSVGIGQISSEVPQNLSASRPQDRQFILSSKKLLLSDSGFYLCAWNGLLNTGELFFGEGSRLTVL.

Only a few counts were recorded for this clonotype. The chain combines TRBV3-1 with TRBJ1-1; D unclear. Germline V CDR1 and CDR2: LGHDT, YNNKEL (reference sequence). Trimming left V 4 bases short and J 1 base short, with 10 bases between. CDR3 length: 14 residues. This chain's CDR3 is CASSRGLGNTEAFF. CDR3 coding DNA: TGTGCCAGCAGCCGGGGTTTGGGGAACACTGAAGCTTTCTTT.

The CDR3 DNA is TGCAGCGGCCGACTGTCAGGGACCTACAATGAGCAGTTCTTC. Its translation: CSGRLSGTYNEQFF. V usage is TRBV29-1 and J usage is TRBJ2-1; tentatively, D is TRBD1 (5 bases). The germline V gene has CDR1 SQVTM and CDR2 ANQGSEA. This CDR3 is 14 amino acids long. V was pared by 7 bases and J by 2 bases, with 15 bases between.

A note on this clonotype: Compared with germline, one end of the junction differs, possibly owing to a read error. The gene calls are TRBV5-1 and TRBJ2-5, with TRBD2 as a possible D gene (6 bases). The CDR3 is 15 residues long. Germline CDR1 and CDR2: SGHRS and YFSETQ. This CDR3 reads CASTGGATYQKTQYF. DNA for the CDR3: TGCGCCAGCACCGGCGGGGCTACCTACCAAAAGACCCAGTACTTC. Drawing the rest from reference TRBV5-1 and TRBJ2-5, the complete variable domain is KAGVTQTPRYLIKTRGQQVTLSCSPISGHRSVSWYQQTPGQGLQFLFEYFSETQRNKGNFPGRFSGRQFSNSRSEMNVSTLELGDSALYLCASTGGATYQKTQYFGPGTRLLVL.